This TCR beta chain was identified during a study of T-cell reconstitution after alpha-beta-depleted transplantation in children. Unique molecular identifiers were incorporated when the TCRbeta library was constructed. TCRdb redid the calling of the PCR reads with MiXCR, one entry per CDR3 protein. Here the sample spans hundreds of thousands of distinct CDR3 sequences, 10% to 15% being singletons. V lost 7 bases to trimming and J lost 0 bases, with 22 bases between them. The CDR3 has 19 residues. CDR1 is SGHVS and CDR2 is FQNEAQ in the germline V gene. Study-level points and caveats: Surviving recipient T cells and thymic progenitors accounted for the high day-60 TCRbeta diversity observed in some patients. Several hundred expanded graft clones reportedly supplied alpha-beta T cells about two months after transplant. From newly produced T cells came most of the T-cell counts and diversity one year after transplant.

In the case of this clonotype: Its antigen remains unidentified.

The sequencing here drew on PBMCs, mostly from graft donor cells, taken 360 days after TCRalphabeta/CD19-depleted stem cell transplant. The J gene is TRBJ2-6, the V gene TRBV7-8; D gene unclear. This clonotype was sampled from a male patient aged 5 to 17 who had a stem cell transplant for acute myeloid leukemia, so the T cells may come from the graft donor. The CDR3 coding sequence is TGTGCCAGCACCACTGGGCGATCGATTCCCAGCTCTGGGGCCAACGTCCTGACTTTC. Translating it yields CASTTGRSIPSSGANVLTF.